This TCR beta chain was identified in a study of blood T cells in healthy people across ages. Study-wide findings and caveats: Higher diversity and more naive CD4+ cells were features of long-lived donors, compared to aged donors.

The second PCR ran about 6 to 11 cycles with a sample-barcoded 5' primer and J-beta primers. Via MiXCR, TCRdb re-called the 5' RACE reads, giving one row per CDR3 protein. The sample lists 790,000 or so distinct CDR3 sequences; just over 55% were seen once. The CDR3 has 15 residues. V lost 0 bases and J lost 4, with 13 bases in between. The germline CDR1 and CDR2 sequences are SGHRS and YFSETQ. This clonotype occurred once. Its antigen is not identified. The clonotype comes from a man in his forties in good health. The V gene is TRBV5-1, the J gene TRBJ1-2, with D perhaps matching TRBD1 (5 bases). Sequencing was carried out using blood. CDR3 in amino acids: CASSLGDGDIYGYTF. CDR3 DNA sequence: TGCGCCAGCAGCTTGGGGGACGGCGACATCTATGGCTACACCTTC. The full variable domain, rest sourced from reference TRBV5-1 and TRBJ1-2, is KAGVTQTPRYLIKTRGQQVTLSCSPISGHRSVSWYQQTPGQGLQFLFEYFSETQRNKGNFPGRFSGRQFSNSRSEMNVSTLELGDSALYLCASSLGDGDIYGYTFGSGTRLTVV.